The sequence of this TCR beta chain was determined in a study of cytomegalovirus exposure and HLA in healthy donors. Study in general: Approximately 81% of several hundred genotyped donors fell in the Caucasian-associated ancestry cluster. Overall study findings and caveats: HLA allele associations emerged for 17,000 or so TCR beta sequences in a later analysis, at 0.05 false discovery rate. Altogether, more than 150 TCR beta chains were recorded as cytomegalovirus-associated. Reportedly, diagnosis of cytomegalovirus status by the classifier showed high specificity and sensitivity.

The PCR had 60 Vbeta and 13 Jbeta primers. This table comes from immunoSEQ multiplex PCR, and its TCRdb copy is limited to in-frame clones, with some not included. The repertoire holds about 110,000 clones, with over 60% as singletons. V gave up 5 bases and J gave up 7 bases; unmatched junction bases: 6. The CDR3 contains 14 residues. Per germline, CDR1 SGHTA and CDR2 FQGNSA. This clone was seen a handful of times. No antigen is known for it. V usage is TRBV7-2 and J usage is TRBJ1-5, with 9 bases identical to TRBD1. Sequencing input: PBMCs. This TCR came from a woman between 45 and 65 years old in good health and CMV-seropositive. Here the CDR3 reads CASSMDRGWQPQHF. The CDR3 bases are TGTGCCAGCAGCATGGACAGGGGTTGGCAGCCCCAGCATTTT.